This T cell receptor (beta chain) was obtained from a study of PD-1 blockade in classical Hodgkin lymphoma. As to time point: cycle 4 day 1 (C4D1), after less than 7 weeks of nivolumab. Every patient relapsed after autologous stem cell transplantation, and brentuximab vedotin exposure varied. Method: immunoSEQ multiplex PCR; TCRdb's copy keeps in-frame clones and lacks some. The sample records approximately 49,000 clones, roughly 80% being singletons. Trimming stripped 4 bases from V and 1 base from J, with 7 bases between. CDR1 GTSNPN and CDR2 SVGIG come from the germline V gene (reference sequence). The CDR3 runs to 12 residues.

V usage is TRBV30 and J usage is TRBJ1-2, with D maybe TRBD1 (6 bases). Source: peripheral blood mononuclear cells (PBMCs), taken before the fourth cycle of nivolumab. This sequence was found in a human donor with classical Hodgkin lymphoma. CDR3: CAWTRGNYGYTF. In nucleotides, the CDR3 is TGTGCCTGGACCAGGGGTAACTATGGCTACACCTTC.